The clone carrying this TCR beta chain was detected only once. Original processing notes: Amplified reference gene primers provided the basis for estimating nucleated cell counts. Sequencing was performed with immunoSEQ multiplex PCR; in TCRdb, only in-frame clones are kept and a portion is missing. From that table come the V and J calls and clone size; the DNA was used to work out D and trimming. Among some 120,000 clones listed, around 87% were seen once. This entry is derived from a study of blood T cell repertoires in COVID-19. At the level of the study: Acute and convalescent COVID-19 samples came from the United States, Italy and Spain. T cells, B-cell-depleted T cells, or PBMCs provided the cDNA or gDNA that served as material.

Sequenced material: peripheral blood. The clonotype comes from a woman aged 45-65 years who had recovered from COVID-19.

CDR3 residues: CASDGQGDGYTF. CDR3 nucleotide sequence: TGTGCCAGTGACGGACAGGGTGATGGCTACACCTTC. V gene TRBV19 combines with J gene TRBJ1-2, with 8 positions matching TRBD1. Germline trimming cut 8 bases from V and 6 bases from J; bases unmatched to any gene: 5. The CDR3 totals 12 residues. Per germline, CDR1 LNHDA and CDR2 SQIVND (reference sequence).